This T cell receptor beta chain comes out of a study of OX40 agonist ivuxolimab in advanced cancers. Overall study: Patients were given ivuxolimab, an antibody that agonizes OX40 (CD134).

Study-level findings and limits: At 0.1 to 3.0 mg/kg, clonal expansion of CD4+ and CD8+ blood T cells had occurred by week 6.

Repertoires were generated with immunoSEQ multiplex PCR, while TCRdb's copy carries only in-frame clones and drops some. The table records roughly 70,000 clones, approximately 83% of them present only once. J gave up 0 bases and V 4 bases, and 5 bases lay outside the gene matches. The length of the CDR3 is 15 residues. Germline V gives CDR1 SGDLS, CDR2 YYNGEE. Notes on this clone: What it binds is unknown.

The TCR was taken from an adult with an advanced solid tumor such as melanoma, head and neck, liver or kidney cancer. Sequencing used CD4+ or CD8+ T cells sorted from blood, obtained in a trial of the OX40 agonist ivuxolimab. The chain couples TRBV9 to TRBJ2-3, with TRBD2 matching over 7 bases. The CDR3 sequence is CASSLLAPSTDTQYF. The CDR3 DNA follows: TGTGCCAGCAGCTTACTAGCGCCGAGCACAGATACGCAGTATTTT. Full variable domain (missing parts from reference TRBV9 and TRBJ2-3): DSGVTQTPKHLITATGQRVTLRCSPRSGDLSVYWYQQSLDQGLQFLIQYYNGEERAKGNILERFSAQQFPDLHSELNLSSLELGDSALYFCASSLLAPSTDTQYFGPGTRLTVL.